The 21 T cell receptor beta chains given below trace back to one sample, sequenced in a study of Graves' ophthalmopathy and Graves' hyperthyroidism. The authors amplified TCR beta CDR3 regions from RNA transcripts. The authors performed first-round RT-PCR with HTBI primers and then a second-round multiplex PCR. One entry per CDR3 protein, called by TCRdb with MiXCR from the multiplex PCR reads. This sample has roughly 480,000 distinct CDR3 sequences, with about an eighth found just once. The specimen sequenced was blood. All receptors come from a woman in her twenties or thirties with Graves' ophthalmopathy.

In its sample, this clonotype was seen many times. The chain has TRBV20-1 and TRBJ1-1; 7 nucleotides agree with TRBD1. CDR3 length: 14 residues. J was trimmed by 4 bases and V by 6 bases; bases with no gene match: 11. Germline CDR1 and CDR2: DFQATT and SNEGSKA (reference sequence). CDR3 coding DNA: TGCAGTGCCGAAAAGGGGGCTAAGATCACTGAAGCTTTCTTT. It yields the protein CSAEKGAKITEAFF.

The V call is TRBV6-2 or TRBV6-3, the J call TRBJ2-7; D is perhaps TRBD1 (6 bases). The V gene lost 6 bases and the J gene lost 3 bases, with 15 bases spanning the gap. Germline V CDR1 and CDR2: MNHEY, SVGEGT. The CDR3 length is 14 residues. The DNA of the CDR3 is TGTGCCAGCAGGTCAAGGACGGGACACTACGAGCAGTACTTC. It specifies CASRSRTGHYEQYF.

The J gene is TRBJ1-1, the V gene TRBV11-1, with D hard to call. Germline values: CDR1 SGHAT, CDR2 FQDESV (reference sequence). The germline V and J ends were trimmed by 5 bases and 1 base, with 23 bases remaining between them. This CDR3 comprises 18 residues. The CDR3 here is CASSPPFGRYDPNTEAFF. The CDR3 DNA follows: TGTGCCAGCAGCCCTCCGTTTGGGCGTTACGACCCGAACACTGAAGCTTTCTTT. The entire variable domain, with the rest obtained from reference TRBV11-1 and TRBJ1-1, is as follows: EAEVAQSPRYKITEKSQAVAFWCDPISGHATLYWYRQILGQGPELLVQFQDESVVDDSQLPKDRFSAERLKGVDSTLKIQPAELGDSAMYLCASSPPFGRYDPNTEAFFGQGTRLTVV.

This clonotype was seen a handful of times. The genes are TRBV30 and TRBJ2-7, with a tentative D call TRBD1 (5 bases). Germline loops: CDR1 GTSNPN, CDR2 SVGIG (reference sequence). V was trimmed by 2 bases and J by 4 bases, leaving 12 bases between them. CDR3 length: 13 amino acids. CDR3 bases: TGTGCCTGGAGTCCATCAGGGTTGTACGAGCAGTACTTC. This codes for CAWSPSGLYEQYF. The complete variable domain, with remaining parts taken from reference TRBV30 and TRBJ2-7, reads SQTIHQWPATLVQPVGSPLSLECTVEGTSNPNLYWYRQAAGRGLQLLFYSVGIGQISSEVPQNLSASRPQDRQFILSSKKLLLSDSGFYLCAWSPSGLYEQYFGPGTRLTVT.

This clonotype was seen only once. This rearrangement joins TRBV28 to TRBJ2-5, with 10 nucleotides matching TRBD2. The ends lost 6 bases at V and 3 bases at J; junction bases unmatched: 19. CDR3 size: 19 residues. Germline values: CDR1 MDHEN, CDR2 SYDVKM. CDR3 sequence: CASSPSFGLAAPGEETQYF. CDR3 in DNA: TGTGCCAGCAGCCCATCTTTCGGACTAGCGGCACCTGGGGAAGAGACCCAGTACTTC.

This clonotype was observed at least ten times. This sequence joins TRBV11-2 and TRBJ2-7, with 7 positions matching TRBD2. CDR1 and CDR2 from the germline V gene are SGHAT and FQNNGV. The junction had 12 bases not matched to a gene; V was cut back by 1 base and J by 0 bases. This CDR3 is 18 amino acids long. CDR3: CASSLALPGTTISYEQYF. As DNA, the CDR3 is TGTGCCAGCAGCTTAGCTCTTCCCGGGACTACGATCTCCTACGAGCAGTACTTC.

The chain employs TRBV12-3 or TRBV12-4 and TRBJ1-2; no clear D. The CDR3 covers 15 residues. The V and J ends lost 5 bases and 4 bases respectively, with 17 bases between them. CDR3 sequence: CASSPGRPALYGYTF. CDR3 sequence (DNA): TGTGCCAGCAGTCCCGGGAGGCCTGCACTCTATGGCTACACCTTC.

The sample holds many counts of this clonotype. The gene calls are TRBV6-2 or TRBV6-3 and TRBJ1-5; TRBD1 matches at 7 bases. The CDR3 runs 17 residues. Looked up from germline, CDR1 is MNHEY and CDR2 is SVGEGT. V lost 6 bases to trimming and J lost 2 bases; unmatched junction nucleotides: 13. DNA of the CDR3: TGTGCCAGCAGCAAAAGGGGGACAGTGGCAGGCAATCAGCCCCAGCATTTT. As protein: CASSKRGTVAGNQPQHF.

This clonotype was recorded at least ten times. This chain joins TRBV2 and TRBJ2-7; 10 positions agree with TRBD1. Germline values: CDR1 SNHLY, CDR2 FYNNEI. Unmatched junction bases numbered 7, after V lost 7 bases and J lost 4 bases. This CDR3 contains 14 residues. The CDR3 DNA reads TGTGCCAGCAACAGGGACAGGGGTTCTTACGAGCAGTACTTC. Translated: CASNRDRGSYEQYF.

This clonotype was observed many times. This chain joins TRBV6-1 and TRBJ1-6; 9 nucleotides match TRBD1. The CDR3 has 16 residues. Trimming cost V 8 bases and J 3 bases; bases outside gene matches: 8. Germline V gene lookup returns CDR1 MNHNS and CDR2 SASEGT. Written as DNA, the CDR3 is TGTGCCAGCCGGACAGGGGAGGGCAGCTATAATTCACCCCTCCACTTT. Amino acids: CASRTGEGSYNSPLHF.

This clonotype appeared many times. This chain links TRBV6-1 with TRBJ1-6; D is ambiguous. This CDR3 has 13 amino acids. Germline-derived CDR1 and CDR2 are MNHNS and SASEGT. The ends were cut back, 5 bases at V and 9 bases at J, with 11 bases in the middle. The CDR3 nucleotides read TGTGCCAGCAGTTCCGGCGGCAGTTCACCCCTCCACTTT. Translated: CASSSGGSSPLHF.

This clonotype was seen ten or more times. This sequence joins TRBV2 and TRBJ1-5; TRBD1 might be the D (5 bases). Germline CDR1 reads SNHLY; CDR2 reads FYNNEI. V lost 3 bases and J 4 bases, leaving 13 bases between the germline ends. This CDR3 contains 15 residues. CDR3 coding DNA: TGTGCCAGCAGTGAGGCCCGGGGGGTGAATCAGCCCCAGCATTTT. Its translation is CASSEARGVNQPQHF.

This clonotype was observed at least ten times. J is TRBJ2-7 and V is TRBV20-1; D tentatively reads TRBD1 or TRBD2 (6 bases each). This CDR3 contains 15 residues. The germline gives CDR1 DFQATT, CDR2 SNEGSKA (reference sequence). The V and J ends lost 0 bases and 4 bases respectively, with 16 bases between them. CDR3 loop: CSARDSGAGWYEQYF. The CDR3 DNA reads TGCAGTGCTAGAGATTCGGGGGCAGGGTGGTACGAGCAGTACTTC.

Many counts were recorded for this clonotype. The CDR3 protein is CASRYAEGYEQYF. The CDR3 DNA is TGTGCCAGCAGGTACGCGGAGGGCTACGAGCAGTACTTC. The chain combines TRBV6-5 with TRBJ2-7; D might be TRBD2 (6 bases). Germline CDR1 is MNHEY and CDR2 is SVGAGI. The V gene lost 6 bases and the J gene lost 3 bases, with 12 bases spanning the gap. CDR3 length: 13 amino acids.

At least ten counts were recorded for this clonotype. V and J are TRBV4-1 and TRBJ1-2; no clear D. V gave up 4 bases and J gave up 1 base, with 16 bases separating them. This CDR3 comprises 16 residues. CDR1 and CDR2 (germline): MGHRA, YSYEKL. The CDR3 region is CASSPFGAVINYGYTF. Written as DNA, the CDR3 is TGCGCCAGCAGCCCATTTGGAGCAGTGATTAACTATGGCTACACCTTC.

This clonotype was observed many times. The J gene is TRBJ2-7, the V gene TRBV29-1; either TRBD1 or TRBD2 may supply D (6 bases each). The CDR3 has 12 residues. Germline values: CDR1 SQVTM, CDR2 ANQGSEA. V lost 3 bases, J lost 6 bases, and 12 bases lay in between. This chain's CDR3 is CSVEGRGGEQYF. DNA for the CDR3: TGCAGCGTTGAGGGCAGGGGAGGCGAGCAGTACTTC.

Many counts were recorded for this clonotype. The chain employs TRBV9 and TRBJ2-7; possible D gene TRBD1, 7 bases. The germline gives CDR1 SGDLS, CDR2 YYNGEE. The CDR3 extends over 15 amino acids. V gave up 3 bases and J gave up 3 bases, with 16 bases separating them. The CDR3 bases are TGTGCCAGCAGCGCTTCAGGGGGGACGGACTACGAGCAGTACTTC. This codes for CASSASGGTDYEQYF.

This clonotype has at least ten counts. The CDR3 DNA reads TGCAGTGCTAGTACGGGGCTGAGTATATGGCCCCAGCATTTT. Encoded protein: CSASTGLSIWPQHF. This rearrangement joins TRBV20-1 to TRBJ1-5, with D maybe TRBD1 (5 bases). The CDR3 contains 14 residues. V was cut by 3 bases and J by 9 bases, with 18 bases left in between. Germline CDR1 is DFQATT and CDR2 is SNEGSKA (reference sequence).

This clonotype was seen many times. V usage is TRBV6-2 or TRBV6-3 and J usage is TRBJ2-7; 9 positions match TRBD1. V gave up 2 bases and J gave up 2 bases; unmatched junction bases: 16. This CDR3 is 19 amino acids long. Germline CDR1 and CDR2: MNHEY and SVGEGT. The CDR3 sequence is CASSYGPVFRTGAPYEQYF. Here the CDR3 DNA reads TGTGCCAGCAGTTACGGCCCGGTCTTTAGGACAGGGGCGCCCTACGAGCAGTACTTC.

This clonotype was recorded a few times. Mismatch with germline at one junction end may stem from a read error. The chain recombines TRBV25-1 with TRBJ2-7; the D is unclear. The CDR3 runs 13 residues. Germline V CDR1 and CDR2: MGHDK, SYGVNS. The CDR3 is CASSEGLRTRLNF. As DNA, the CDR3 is TGTGCCAGCAGTGAGGGATTGCGAACCCGATTAAACTTC.

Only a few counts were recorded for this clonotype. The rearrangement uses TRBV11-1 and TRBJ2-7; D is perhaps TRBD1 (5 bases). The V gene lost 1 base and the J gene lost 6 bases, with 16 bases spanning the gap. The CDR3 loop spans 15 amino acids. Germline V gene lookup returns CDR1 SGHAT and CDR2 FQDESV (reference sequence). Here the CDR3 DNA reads TGTGCCAGCAGCTTAGTTGCTCCGTCCAGGGCCGAGCAGTACTTC. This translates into CASSLVAPSRAEQYF.